This T cell receptor beta chain appears in the sequencing data of a study of spatial heterogeneity in lung cancer (dated by TCRdb to the late 2010s). Turning to the overall study: Beta-chain transcripts were consistently detected in greater numbers than alpha-chain transcripts, which likely reflects a higher abundance of beta-chain transcripts. In the raw uncorrected reads, each unique combination of TCR and UMI appeared on average more than ten times. In non-small cell lung cancer, the study quantitatively compared TCR alpha and beta repertoires across several tumor regions, matched nontumor lung, and blood. Nonsynonymous mutation counts, determined by whole-exome sequencing of tumor tissue, were related to TCR repertoire features. At surgery, 220 tumor regions, around 68 matched nontumor lung samples and some 54 PBMC samples were TCR-sequenced for both alpha and beta chains. What the study reported, not specific to this receptor: Ubiquitous expanded tumor TCRs showed up in blood more often at tumor resection than at routine follow-up. Confirming at a functional level the hypothesis that regional TCRs recognize regional mutations was considered to require additional single-cell paired TCR alpha and beta sequencing.

Reading the label with the study, this specimen's time point is: sample taken at primary tumor resection. Whole RNA extracted from tumor and nontumor lung tissue, or from cryopreserved PBMC samples, was used for TCR sequencing without cell sorting. Samples were obtained from 70 to 85 patients with early-stage, untreated non-small cell lung cancer from the lung TRACERx cohort. Only patients with enough RNA available from two or more tumor regions were chosen for TCR sequencing. This clonotype was observed at least ten times. Its recognized antigen is unknown. The input lacks base qualities; no much larger clone sits a single base away. Receptor amplification or capture employed 5' RACE. Sequencer: NextSeq 500. In the TCR library protocol, a unique molecular identifier was attached to each TCR cDNA molecule so that PCR and sequencing errors could be corrected. The authors' analysis ran thus. TCR identification, UMI-based error correction and CDR3 extraction were performed with Decombinator tools. TCRs above a frequency of 2 per 1,000, corresponding to the top 1% of the tumor frequency distribution, were defined as expanded. Rényi diversity was computed with the R vegan package after subsampling each repertoire 100 times to 5,000 TCRs. CDR3 similarity networks were constructed using string-kernel similarity of amino acid triplets, with links drawn between CDR3s whose pairwise similarity was above 0.82. Using fastp trimming at Q25 and MiXCR clonotype assembly, TCRdb reanalyzed the public sequencing data and kept in-frame beta chains. Every entry covers one CDR3 protein and lists the most common genes and DNA from its rows. These V and J calls rely on TCRdb rather than the paper's analysis. The sample table holds 39,000 or so distinct CDR3 sequences, of which 7.5% were seen once. The top ten clonotypes cover around 30% of the sample.

Measured from the cysteine to the phenylalanine, the CDR3 is 14 residues long. Left in the record is the CDR3 DNA by itself, 42 bases read in frame from the first base. Trimming at the junction amounts to 5 bases on V and 2 bases on J, and the germline ends lie 10 bases apart. CDR1 SNHLY and CDR2 FYNNEI were looked up in the germline V gene. In this chain, TRBV2 is recombined with TRBJ1-3, with the identity of the D gene unclear. The TCR was taken from a male donor with early-stage non-small cell lung cancer. The source material was PBMCs, sampled at surgery. Here is the DNA: TGTGCCAGCAGTCGCCGGGCCCCTGGAAACACCATATATTTT. Its coded protein is CASSRRAPGNTIYF.